This TCR beta chain was documented in a study of blood T cell repertoires in COVID-19. Residents of about two dozen US areas, aged about 18 to 95 years, made up the participants. Cohort 3 donors counted as recovered after two negative PCRs, clearance, or resolved symptoms. Original analysis: Nucleated cell number was recorded as an estimate derived from reference gene primer amplification. Assay: immunoSEQ multiplex PCR; the TCRdb copy retains only in-frame clones and omits some. The V and J calls and clone size come from that table; D and trimming were worked out from the DNA. The table has about 160,000 clones, 88% seen once. This clone was recorded once. The sequence came from a woman aged 50 to 65 who had recovered from COVID-19. Sequenced input: PBMCs or T cells enriched from blood (not recorded which).

The CDR3 loop reads CASSPGPGRGYTF. Here the CDR3 DNA reads TGTGCCAGCAGTCCGGGCCCCGGGAGGGGCTACACCTTC. The chain couples TRBV6-5 to TRBJ1-2, with D uncertain. V gave up 5 bases and J gave up 8 bases, with 15 bases separating them. This CDR3 has 13 residues. CDR1 MNHEY and CDR2 SVGAGI come from the germline V gene.